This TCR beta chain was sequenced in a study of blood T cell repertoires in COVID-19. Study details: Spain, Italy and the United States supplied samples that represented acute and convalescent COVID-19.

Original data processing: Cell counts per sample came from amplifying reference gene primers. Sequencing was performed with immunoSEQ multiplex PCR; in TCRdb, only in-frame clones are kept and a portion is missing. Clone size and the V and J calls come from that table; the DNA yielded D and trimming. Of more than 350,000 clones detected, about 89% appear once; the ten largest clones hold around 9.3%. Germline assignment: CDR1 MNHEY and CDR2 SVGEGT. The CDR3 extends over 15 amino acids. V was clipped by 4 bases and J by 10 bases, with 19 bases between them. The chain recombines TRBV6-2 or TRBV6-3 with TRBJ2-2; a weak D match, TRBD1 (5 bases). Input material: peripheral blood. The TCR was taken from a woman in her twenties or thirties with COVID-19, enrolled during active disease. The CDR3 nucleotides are TGTGCCAGCAGTTTATCGCAGGACACGAGAGAGGAGCTGTTTTTT. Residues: CASSLSQDTREELFF.